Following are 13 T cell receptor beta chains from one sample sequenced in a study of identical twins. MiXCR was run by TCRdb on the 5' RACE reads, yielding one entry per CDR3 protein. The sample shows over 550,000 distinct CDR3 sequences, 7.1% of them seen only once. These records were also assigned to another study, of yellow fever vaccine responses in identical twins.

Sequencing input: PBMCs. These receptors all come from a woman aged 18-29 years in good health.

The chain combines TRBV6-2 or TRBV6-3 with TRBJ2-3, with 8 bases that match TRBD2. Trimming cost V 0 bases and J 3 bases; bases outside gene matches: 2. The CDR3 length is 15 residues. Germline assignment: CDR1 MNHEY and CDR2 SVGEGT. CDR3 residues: CASSYSSSGTDTQYF. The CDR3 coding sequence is TGTGCCAGCAGTTACTCGTCTAGCGGGACAGATACGCAGTATTTT.

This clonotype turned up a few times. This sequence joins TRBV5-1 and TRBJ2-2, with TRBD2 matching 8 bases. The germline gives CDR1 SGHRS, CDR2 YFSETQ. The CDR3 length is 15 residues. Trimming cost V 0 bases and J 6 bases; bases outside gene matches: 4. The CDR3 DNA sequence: TGCGCCAGCAGCTTGGAAGGTAGCGGGGCCGGGGAGCTGTTTTTT. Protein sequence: CASSLEGSGAGELFF.

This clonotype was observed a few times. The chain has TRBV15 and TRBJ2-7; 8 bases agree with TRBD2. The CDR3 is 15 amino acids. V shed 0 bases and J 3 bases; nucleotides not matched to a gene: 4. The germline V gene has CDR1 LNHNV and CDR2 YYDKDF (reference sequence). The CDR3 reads CATSRDKSGSYEQYF. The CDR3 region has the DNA TGTGCCACCAGCAGAGATAAAAGCGGGAGCTACGAGCAGTACTTC.

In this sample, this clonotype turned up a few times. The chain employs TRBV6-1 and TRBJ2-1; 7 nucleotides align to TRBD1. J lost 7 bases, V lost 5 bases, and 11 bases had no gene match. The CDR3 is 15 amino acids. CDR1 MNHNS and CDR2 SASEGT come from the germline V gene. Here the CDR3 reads CASSKRMTGRNEQFF. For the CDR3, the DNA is TGTGCCAGCAGTAAAAGAATGACAGGGCGGAATGAGCAGTTCTTC.

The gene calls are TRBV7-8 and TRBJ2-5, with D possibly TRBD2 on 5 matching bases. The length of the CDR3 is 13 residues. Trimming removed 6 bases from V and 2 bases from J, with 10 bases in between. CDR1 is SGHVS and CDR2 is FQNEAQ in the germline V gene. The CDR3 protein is CASSASRQETQYF. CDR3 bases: TGTGCCAGCAGTGCTAGCAGACAAGAGACCCAGTACTTC.

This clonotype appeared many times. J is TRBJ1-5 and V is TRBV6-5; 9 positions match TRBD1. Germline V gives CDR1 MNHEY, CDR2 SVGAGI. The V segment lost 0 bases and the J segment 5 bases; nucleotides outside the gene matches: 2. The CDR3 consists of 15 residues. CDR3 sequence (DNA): TGTGCCAGCAGTTACTCGAGGACAGGGGATCAGCCCCAGCATTTT. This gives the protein CASSYSRTGDQPQHF.

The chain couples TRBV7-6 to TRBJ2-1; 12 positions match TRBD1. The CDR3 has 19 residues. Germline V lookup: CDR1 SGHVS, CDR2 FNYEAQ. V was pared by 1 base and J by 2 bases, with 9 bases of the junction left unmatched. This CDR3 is CASSLVGTGGDKTYNEQFF. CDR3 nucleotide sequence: TGTGCCAGCAGCTTAGTAGGGACAGGGGGCGATAAGACCTACAATGAGCAGTTCTTC.

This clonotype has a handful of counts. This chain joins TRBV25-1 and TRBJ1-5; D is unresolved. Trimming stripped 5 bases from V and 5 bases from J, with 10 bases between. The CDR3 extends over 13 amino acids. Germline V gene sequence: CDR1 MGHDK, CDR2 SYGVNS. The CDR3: CASSSATYQPQHF. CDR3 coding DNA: TGTGCCAGCAGTAGTGCCACCTATCAGCCCCAGCATTTT. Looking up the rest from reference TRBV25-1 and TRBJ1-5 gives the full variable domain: EADIYQTPRYLVIGTGKKITLECSQTMGHDKMYWYQQDPGMELHLIHYSYGVNSTEKGDLSSESTVSRIRTEHFPLTLESARPSHTSQYLCASSSATYQPQHFGDGTRLSIL.

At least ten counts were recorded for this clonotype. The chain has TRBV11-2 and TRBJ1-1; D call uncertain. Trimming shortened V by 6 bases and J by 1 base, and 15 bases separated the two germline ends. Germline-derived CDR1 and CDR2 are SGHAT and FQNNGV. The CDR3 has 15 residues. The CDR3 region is CASSEKTVENTEAFF. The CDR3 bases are TGTGCCAGCAGTGAAAAAACAGTGGAGAACACTGAAGCTTTCTTT.

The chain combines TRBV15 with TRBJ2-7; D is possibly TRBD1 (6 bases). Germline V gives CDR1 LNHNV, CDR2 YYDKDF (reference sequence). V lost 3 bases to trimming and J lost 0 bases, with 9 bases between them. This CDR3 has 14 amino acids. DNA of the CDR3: TGTGCCACCAGCAGCGGCAGGGGCTCCTACGAGCAGTACTTC. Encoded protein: CATSSGRGSYEQYF. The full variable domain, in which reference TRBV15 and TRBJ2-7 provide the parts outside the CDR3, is DAMVIQNPRYQVTQFGKPVTLSCSQTLNHNVMYWYQQKSSQAPKLLFHYYDKDFNNEADTPDNFQSRRPNTSFCFLDIRSPGLGDTAMYLCATSSGRGSYEQYFGPGTRLTVT.

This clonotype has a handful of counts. CDR3 amino acids: CSVESGPRETQYF. In DNA form, the CDR3 reads TGCAGCGTTGAGTCAGGACCTAGGGAGACCCAGTACTTC. This chain links TRBV29-1 with TRBJ2-5; D is uncertain. This CDR3 region has 13 residues. Trimming removed 3 bases from V and 5 bases from J, with 13 bases in between. Germline CDR1 reads SQVTM; CDR2 reads ANQGSEA.

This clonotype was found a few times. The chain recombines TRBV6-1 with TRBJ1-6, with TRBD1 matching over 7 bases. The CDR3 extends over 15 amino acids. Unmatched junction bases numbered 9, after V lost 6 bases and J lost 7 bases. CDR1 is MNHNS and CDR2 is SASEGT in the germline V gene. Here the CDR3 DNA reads TGTGCCAGCAGATGGACAGGAAAAGTAAATTCACCCCTCCACTTT. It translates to CASRWTGKVNSPLHF.

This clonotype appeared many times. CDR3 DNA sequence: TGTGCCATCAGCGAGCGGGACCTCGCGAACACCGGGGAGCTGTTTTTT. Translation: CAISERDLANTGELFF. V usage is TRBV10-3 and J usage is TRBJ2-2, with 7 bases fitting TRBD2. The CDR3 spans 16 residues. Looked up from germline, CDR1 is ENHRY and CDR2 is SYGVKD. The V gene end was trimmed by 6 bases and the J gene end by 0 bases; junction bases not matched to a gene: 7.